This TCR beta chain was recovered during a study of beta chain features in type 1 diabetes. About the research overall: Cell yields, age and gender were similar between patients and healthy donors. Study outcomes and limitations: In every one of the four CD4+ subsets, TCRB CDR3s were moderately but significantly shorter in Type 1 diabetes patients.

V dropped 5 bases and J dropped 5; count of bases not matched to a gene: 11. The CDR3 length is 16 residues. Germline V gives CDR1 MGHDK, CDR2 SYGVNS. Expressed TCRB transcripts were sequenced because the isolated RNA had all been reverse transcribed beforehand. Sequencing of naive, central memory and regulatory T cell samples gave an average of roughly 4 million reads. Produced via immunoSEQ multiplex PCR; TCRdb's table is partial and in-frame only. The data show roughly 330,000 clones, with around an eighth seen just once and nearly 0.015% held by the top ten. Points on this clone: Its cognate antigen is unknown.

Without exception, sorted populations had purity beyond 95%. The clonotype comes from a woman aged 18-29 years with type 1 diabetes. The rearrangement links TRBV25-1 to TRBJ2-5; 10 bases map to TRBD1. Material for sequencing was naive CD4+ T cells from blood. The CDR3 protein is CASSIGDRGLGETQYF. CDR3 coding DNA: TGTGCCAGCAGTATAGGGGACAGGGGACTGGGGGAGACCCAGTACTTC. Combining the CDR3 with reference TRBV25-1 and TRBJ2-5 gives the whole variable domain EADIYQTPRYLVIGTGKKITLECSQTMGHDKMYWYQQDPGMELHLIHYSYGVNSTEKGDLSSESTVSRIRTEHFPLTLESARPSHTSQYLCASSIGDRGLGETQYFGPGTRLLVL.